The clone carrying this TCR beta chain was recorded only once. Antigen unknown. Other nucleotide sequences in the sample specify the same CDR3. The entry originates in a study of shared clonotypes between healthy human individuals. At the level of the study: Aged between 18 and 49, the donors were a couple of women and three men.

Study-wide points: Sharing across a few donors was seen in about 5% of naive CD4 clonotypes.

Measured with immunoSEQ multiplex PCR; TCRdb has only the in-frame clones, and not every one. Altogether about 2.4 million clones are present, roughly 93% being singletons, with the ten largest covering 0.35% to 0.45%. Trimming stripped 4 bases from V and 5 bases from J, with 5 bases between. This CDR3 has 11 amino acids. Germline values: CDR1 ENHRY, CDR2 SYGVKD. This TCR came from a man aged 18 to 35 in good health. Some clones in this sample may be carry-over from other donors' samples. The rearrangement joins TRBV10-3 to TRBJ2-5, with D possibly matching TRBD2 (5 bases). The material sequenced was naive CD4+ T cells from PBMCs. Regarding subset: CD45RA+ positively selected. The CDR3 reads CAISGGETQYF. CDR3 bases: TGTGCCATCAGTGGCGGGGAGACCCAGTACTTC.